This T cell receptor (beta chain) originates from a study of human T cells and chemical hapten exposure. As to time point: pre-sensitization, week 0. Treatment reported: therapeutic diphenylcyclopropenone sensitization with weekly scalp DPC. In its sample, this clonotype was seen a few times. Attachment of unique molecular identifiers to individual cDNA molecules was performed in the library. TCRdb reprocessed the RACE reads with MiXCR, giving one entry per CDR3 protein. The profile covers 250,000 or so distinct CDR3 sequences, with approximately 8% appearing a single time and less than 1.5% taken by the ten largest. Germline assignment: CDR1 SGHRS and CDR2 YFSETQ. There are 14 residues in the CDR3. V shed 4 bases and J shed 2 bases, with 13 bases lying between them.

This chain joins TRBV5-1 and TRBJ2-7, with D tentatively TRBD1 (6 bases). This clonotype originated in a man aged 18 to 35 with alopecia areata. Some clones in this sample may be carry-over from other donors' samples. The sample in question was whole blood, obtained in connection with sensitization to the hapten diphenylcyclopropenone (DPC). The DNA for the CDR3 is TGCGCCAGCAGCGAGGGACACCCGCCCTACGAGCAGTACTTC. The encoded protein is CASSEGHPPYEQYF.